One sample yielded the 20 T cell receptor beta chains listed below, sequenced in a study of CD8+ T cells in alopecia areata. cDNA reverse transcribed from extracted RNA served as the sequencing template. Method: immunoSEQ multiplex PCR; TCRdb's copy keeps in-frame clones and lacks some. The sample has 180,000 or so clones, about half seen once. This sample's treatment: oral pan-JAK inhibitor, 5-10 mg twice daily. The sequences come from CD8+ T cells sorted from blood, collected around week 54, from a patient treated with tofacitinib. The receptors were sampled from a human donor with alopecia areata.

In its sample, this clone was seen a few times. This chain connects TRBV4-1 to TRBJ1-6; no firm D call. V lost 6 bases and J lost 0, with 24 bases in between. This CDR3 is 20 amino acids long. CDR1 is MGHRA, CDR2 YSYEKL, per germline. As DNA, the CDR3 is TGCGCCAGCAGAGCATCTCCCGTAGGATGGTGGAGCTCCTATAATTCACCCCTCCACTTT. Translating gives CASRASPVGWWSSYNSPLHF.

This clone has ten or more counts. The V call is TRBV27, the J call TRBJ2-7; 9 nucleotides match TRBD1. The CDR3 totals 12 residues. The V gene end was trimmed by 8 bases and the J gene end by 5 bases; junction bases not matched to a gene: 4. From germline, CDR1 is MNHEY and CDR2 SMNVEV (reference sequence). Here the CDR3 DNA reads TGTGCCAGCGGGACAGGGTCACACGAGCAGTACTTC. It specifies CASGTGSHEQYF.

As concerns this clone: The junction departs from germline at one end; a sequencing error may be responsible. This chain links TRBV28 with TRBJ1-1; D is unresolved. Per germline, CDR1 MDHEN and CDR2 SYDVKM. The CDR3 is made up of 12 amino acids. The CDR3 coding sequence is TGTGCCAGCAGTTTAAGGAGGGCTGAAGCTTTCTTC. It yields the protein CASSLRRAEAFF.

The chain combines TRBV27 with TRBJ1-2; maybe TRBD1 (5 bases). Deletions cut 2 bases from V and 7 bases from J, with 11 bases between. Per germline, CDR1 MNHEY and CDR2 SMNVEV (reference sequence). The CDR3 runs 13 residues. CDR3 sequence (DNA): TGTGCCAGCAGTTTAGGTTCAGGGTTTGGCTACACCTTC. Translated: CASSLGSGFGYTF.

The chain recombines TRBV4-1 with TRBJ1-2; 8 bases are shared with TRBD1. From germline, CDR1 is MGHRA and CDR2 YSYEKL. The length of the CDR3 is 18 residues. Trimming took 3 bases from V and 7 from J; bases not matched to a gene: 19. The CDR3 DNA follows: TGCGCCAGCAGCCACCGACAATGGACAGGGTACCGATATTTTGGCTACACCTTC. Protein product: CASSHRQWTGYRYFGYTF.

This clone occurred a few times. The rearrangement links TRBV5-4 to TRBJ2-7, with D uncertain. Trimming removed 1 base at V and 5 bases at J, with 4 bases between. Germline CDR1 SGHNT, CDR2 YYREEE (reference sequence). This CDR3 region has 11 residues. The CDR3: CASSLFDEQYF. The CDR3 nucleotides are TGTGCCAGCAGCTTGTTCGACGAGCAGTACTTC.

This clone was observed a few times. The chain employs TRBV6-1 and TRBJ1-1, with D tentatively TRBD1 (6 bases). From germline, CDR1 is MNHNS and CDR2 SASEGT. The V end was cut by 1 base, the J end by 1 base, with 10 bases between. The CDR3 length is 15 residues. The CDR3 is CASSEDDRWNTEAFF. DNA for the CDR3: TGTGCCAGCAGTGAAGACGACAGGTGGAACACTGAAGCTTTCTTT.

The CDR3 loop reads CASSLEGNEQFF. The CDR3, as DNA: TGCGCCAGCAGCTTGGAGGGGAATGAGCAGTTCTTC. V gene TRBV5-1 combines with J gene TRBJ2-1; perhaps TRBD1 as D (5 bases). Deletions cut 0 bases from V and 7 bases from J, with 5 bases between. The germline CDR1 and CDR2 sequences are SGHRS and YFSETQ. This CDR3 has 12 residues.

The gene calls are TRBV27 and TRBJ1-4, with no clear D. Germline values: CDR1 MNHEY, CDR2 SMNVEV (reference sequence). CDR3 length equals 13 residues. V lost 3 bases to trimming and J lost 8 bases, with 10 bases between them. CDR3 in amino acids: CASSFSEGEKLFF. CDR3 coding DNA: TGTGCCAGCAGTTTCAGCGAGGGCGAAAAACTGTTTTTT. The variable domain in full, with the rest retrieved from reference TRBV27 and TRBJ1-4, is EAQVTQNPRYLITVTGKKLTVTCSQNMNHEYMSWYRQDPGLGLRQIYYSMNVEVTDKGDVPEGYKVSRKEKRNFPLILESPSPNQTSLYFCASSFSEGEKLFFGSGTQLSVL.

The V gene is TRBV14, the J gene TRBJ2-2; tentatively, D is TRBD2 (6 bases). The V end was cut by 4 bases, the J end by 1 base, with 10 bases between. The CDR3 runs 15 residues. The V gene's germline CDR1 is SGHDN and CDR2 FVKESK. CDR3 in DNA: TGTGCCAGCAGCCCCTGGGAGGAGAACACCGGGGAGCTGTTTTTT. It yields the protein CASSPWEENTGELFF.

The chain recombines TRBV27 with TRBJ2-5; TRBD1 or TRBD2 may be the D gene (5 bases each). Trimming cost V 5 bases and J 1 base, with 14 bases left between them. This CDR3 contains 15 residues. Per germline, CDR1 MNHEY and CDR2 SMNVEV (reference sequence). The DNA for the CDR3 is TGTGCCAGCAGTCCCACGGGACGGGGCCAAGAGACCCAGTACTTC. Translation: CASSPTGRGQETQYF.

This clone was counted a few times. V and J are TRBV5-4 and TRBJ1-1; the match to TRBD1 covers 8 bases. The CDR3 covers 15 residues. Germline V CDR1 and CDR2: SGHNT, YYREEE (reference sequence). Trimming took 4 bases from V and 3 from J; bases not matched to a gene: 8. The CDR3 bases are TGTGCCAGCAGCCCGAGGACAGGGAGGGACACTGAAGCTTTCTTT. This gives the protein CASSPRTGRDTEAFF.

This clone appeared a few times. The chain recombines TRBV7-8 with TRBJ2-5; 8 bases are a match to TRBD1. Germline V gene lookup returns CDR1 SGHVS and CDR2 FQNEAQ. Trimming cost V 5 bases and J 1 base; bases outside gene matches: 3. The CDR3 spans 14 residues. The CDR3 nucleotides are TGTGCCAGCAGCCTTGGGACAGGCCAAGAGACCCAGTACTTC. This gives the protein CASSLGTGQETQYF.

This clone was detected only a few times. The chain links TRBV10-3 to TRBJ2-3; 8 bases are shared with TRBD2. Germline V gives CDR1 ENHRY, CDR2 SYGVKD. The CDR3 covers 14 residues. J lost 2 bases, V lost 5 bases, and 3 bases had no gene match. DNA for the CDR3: TGTGCCATCAGTTTAGCGGGGACCACAGATACGCAGTATTTT. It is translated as CAISLAGTTDTQYF.

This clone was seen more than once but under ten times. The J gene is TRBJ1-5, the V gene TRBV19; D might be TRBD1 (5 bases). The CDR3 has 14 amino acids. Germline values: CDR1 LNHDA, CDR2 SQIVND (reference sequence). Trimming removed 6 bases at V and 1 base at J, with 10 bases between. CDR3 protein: CASRIRDSNQPQHF. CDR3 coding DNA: TGTGCCAGTAGAATCCGGGACAGCAATCAGCCCCAGCATTTT.

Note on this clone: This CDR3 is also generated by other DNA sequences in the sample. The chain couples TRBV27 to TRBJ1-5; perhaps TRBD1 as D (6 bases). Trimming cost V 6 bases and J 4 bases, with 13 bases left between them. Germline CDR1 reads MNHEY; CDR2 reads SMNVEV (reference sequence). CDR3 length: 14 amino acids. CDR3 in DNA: TGTGCCAGCAGCTATGGAGGGGGAAATCAGCCCCAGCATTTT. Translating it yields CASSYGGGNQPQHF.

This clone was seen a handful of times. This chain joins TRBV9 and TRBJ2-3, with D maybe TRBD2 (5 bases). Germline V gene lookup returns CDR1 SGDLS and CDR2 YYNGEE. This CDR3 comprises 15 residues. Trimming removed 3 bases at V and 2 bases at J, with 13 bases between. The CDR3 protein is CASSADRENTDTQYF. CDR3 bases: TGTGCCAGCAGCGCGGACCGGGAAAACACAGATACGCAGTATTTT.

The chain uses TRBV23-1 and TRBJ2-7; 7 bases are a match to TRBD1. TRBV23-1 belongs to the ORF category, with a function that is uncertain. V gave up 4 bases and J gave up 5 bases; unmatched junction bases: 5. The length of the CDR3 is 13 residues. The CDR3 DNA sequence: TGCGCCAGCAGTCTTAATACAGGGGACGAGCAGTACTTC. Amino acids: CASSLNTGDEQYF.

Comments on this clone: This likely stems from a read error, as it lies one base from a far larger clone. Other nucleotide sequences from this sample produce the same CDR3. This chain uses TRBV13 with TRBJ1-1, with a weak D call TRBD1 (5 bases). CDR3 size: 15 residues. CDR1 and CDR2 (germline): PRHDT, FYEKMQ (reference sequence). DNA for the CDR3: TGTGCCAGCAGTCCTCCCCCCCAGGGTTACACTGAAGCCTTCTTT. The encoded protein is CASSPPPQGYTEAFF.

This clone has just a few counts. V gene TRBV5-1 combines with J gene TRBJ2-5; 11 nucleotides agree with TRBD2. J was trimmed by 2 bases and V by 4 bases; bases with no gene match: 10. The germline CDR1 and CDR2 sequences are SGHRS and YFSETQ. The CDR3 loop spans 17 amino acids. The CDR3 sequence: CASSPQVGTSGQETQYF. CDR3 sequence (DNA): TGCGCCAGCAGCCCCCAGGTGGGGACTAGCGGTCAAGAGACCCAGTACTTC.